This T cell receptor beta chain stems from a study of Ad26.COV2.S vaccination and SARS-CoV-2 variants (dated by TCRdb to about 2021). With regard to the full study: The specificity and breadth of SARS-CoV-2-reactive T cell receptors after Ad26.COV2.S vaccination were assessed by TCRbeta repertoire sequencing. A total of 32 samples were included in the TCR-sequenced set, comprising around 19 Ad26.COV2.S vaccine recipients, 5 placebo recipients and 8 SARS-CoV-2 convalescent individuals. Points the paper makes about the study in general: Compared with placebo recipients, Ad26.COV2.S recipients showed higher spike-specific TCR breadth (P = 0.0014). Non-spike TCR breadth was comparable between vaccine and placebo recipients, consistent with the vaccine containing only spike. Substantial breadth of spike-specific CD8+ and CD4+ T cell responses was reported after vaccination. It was noted by the authors that total T cell responses may have been underestimated by the TCR breadth and depth analyses.

V trim: 4 bases; J trim: 3 bases; unmatched bases: 11. Per the germline V gene, MDHEN is the CDR1 and SYDVKM is the CDR2. The CDR3 has 17 amino acids, counting the end cysteine and phenylalanine. Only the CDR3 region is kept as DNA, spanning 51 bases read in frame from base 1. The immunoSEQ Assay was the method used to sequence TCRbeta CDR3 regions. After extraction, genomic DNA underwent amplification by bias-controlled multiplex PCR, followed by high-throughput sequencing. The authors' pipeline ran thus. To quantify the absolute abundance of every unique TCRbeta CDR3 region, sequences were collapsed and filtered. T cell fraction was estimated by normalizing TCRbeta template counts to usable DNA, with usable DNA measured through amplification of reference genes found in all nucleated cells. Repertoire TCRs were annotated as SARS-CoV-2-specific by exact matching of V gene, CDR3 amino acid sequence and J gene to a known reactive TCR set. The reference SARS-CoV-2 TCR set came from MIRA and was filtered for enrichment in COVID-19-positive ImmuneCODE repertoires, removing public or cross-reactive TCRs. Drawing on the MIRA antigens, annotated TCRs were analysed further at the level of specific ORF or position within ORF. Breadth was defined as annotated unique rearrangements over total unique productive rearrangements; depth was the summed frequency of those rearrangements. Two-sided Wilcoxon rank-sum tests were applied when comparing TCR breadth between groups. Sourced from immuneACCESS, this table was stored by TCRdb with only in-frame sequences that have V and J called. A share of the clones is absent; for the studies checked, an unresolved V gene accounts for under half, and the remainder has no known explanation. V, J and clone size are taken as reported in that table, and D and trimming were inferred from the DNA itself. For this sample the table gives under 150,000 clones, of which 86% were detected only once. Together, the top ten hold approximately 5% of the sample.

The time point label corresponds to: individuals recovered from natural SARS-CoV-2 infection. In the case of this clone: No antigen is known for it. Per-base qualities were not stored, and no clone one base away is much larger.

The specimen comprised peripheral blood, sampled after recovery from COVID-19. This chain joins TRBV28 to TRBJ2-7, with 11 bases aligning to TRBD2. The sequence was obtained from a human donor who had recovered from COVID-19. CDR3 region: CASSSDRELAGGYEQYF. The sequenced DNA is TGTGCCAGCAGTTCCGATAGGGAGCTAGCGGGGGGCTACGAGCAGTACTTC.